This T cell receptor (beta chain) was identified during a study of blood T cells in healthy people across ages. Comments on this clonotype: Its specificity is unknown.

Total RNA, at least 5.5 micrograms per sample, came from PBMCs. Trimming shortened V by 1 base and J by 4 bases, and 13 bases separated the two germline ends. Per germline, CDR1 KGHSH and CDR2 LQKENI. The CDR3 loop spans 15 amino acids. Study outcomes and limitations: There were more naive CD4+ cells and higher diversity in long-lived donors than in aged donors.

With a J-beta primer mix and a sample-barcoded 5' primer, a second PCR ran about 7 to 12 cycles. Each sample provided no less than 2.5 million CDR3-containing paired-end reads. TCRdb re-called the 5' RACE reads with MiXCR, one entry per CDR3 protein. The sample has around 900,000 distinct CDR3 sequences, roughly 26% seen once. The sequenced sample was blood. This receptor was taken from a woman older than 75 in good health. This chain joins TRBV18 and TRBJ1-2; D not certain. The CDR3 nucleotides are TGTGCCAGCTCACCACAATCAGCGGGAGCCTATGGCTACACCTTC. It is translated as CASSPQSAGAYGYTF.